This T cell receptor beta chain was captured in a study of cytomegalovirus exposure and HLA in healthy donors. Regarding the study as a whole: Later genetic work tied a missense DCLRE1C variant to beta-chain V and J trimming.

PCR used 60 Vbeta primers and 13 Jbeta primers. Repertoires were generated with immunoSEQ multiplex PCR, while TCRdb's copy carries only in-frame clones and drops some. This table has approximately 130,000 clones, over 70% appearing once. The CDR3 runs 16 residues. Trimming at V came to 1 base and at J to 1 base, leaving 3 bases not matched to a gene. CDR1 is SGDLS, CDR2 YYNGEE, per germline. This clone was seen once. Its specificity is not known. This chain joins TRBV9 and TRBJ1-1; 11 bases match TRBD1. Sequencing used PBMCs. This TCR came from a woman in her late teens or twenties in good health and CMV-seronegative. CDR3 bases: TGTGCCAGCAGCGTACCCGGGACAGGGGGGAACACTGAAGCTTTCTTT. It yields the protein CASSVPGTGGNTEAFF.